This entry is about one T cell receptor beta chain. The source of the sample is a study of blood T cell repertoires in COVID-19. In the study overall: Material from acute and convalescent COVID-19 was sourced from the United States, Italy and Spain.

With 3 bases clipped from V and 6 bases from J, the junction kept 3 bases outside the gene matches. The CDR3 covers 15 residues. CDR1 is LNHDA, CDR2 SQIVND, per germline (reference sequence). Source study methods: For nucleated cells, counts were estimated from reference gene primer amplification. Here immunoSEQ multiplex PCR was the method, and the copy in TCRdb shows in-frame clones only, minus some. The V and J calls and clone size were taken over from that table, and D and trimming were inferred from the DNA. The sample includes hundreds of thousands of clones, approximately 90% seen only once; the top ten take less than 0.95%. The Seattle patients joined while their infection was active and were tracked longitudinally afterward.

V gene TRBV19 combines with J gene TRBJ2-1; 12 bases are a match to TRBD1. The origin of this receptor is a man aged 18 to 29 with COVID-19, enrolled during active disease. The sample consisted of peripheral blood. CDR3 in amino acids: CASSMGQGAFNEQFF. The CDR3 bases are TGTGCCAGTAGTATGGGACAGGGGGCGTTCAATGAGCAGTTCTTC.